This T cell receptor (beta chain) derives from a study of CD8 T cells in Susac syndrome. In its sample, this clonotype was seen once. Healthy donors acted as controls, with matching for age and sex. Purification of the CD8+ and CD4+ T cells relied on negative isolation, and TEMRA cells underwent FACS enrichment. This CDR3 has 19 amino acids. The J segment lost 0 bases and the V segment lost 2 bases, leaving 10 bases of the junction unmatched. The germline V gene has CDR1 SNHLY and CDR2 FYNNEI. The RNA, about 0.5 to 1 ug, was put through reverse transcription using random hexamers. TCRdb re-called the immunoSEQ multiplex PCR reads with MiXCR, one entry per CDR3 protein. The sample records tens of thousands of distinct CDR3 sequences, roughly 93% being singletons.

This rearrangement joins TRBV2 to TRBJ2-4; TRBD1 matches at 10 bases. The sample consisted of CD8+ T cells from PBMCs. This clonotype was sampled from a human donor in good health. CDR3 in DNA: TGTGCCAGCAGTGAACTCGGGACAGGGGTCATGCTAGCCAAAAACATTCAGTACTTC. Amino acid sequence: CASSELGTGVMLAKNIQYF. Full variable domain (outside the CDR3, taken from reference TRBV2 and TRBJ2-4): EPEVTQTPSHQVTQMGQEVILRCVPISNHLYFYWYRQILGQKVEFLVSFYNNEISEKSEIFDDQFSVERPDGSNFTLKIRSTKLEDSAMYFCASSELGTGVMLAKNIQYFGAGTRLSVL.